This T cell receptor beta chain was documented in a study of blood T cell repertoires in COVID-19. V was cut by 2 bases and J by 1 base, with 6 bases left in between. The length of the CDR3 is 13 residues. CDR1 and CDR2 from the germline V gene are SGHDT and YYEEEE. During active infection, Seattle patients enrolled and were then monitored through disease. Authors' processing steps: Amplification from reference gene primers served as the basis for estimated nucleated cell counts. Produced via immunoSEQ multiplex PCR; TCRdb's table is partial and in-frame only. Clonal size and the V and J genes are those of that table, whereas D and trimming came from the DNA. The data contain over 450,000 clones, about 89% of them seen just once; the ten biggest clones take up 7.5% to 9.5%. This clone was picked up one time.

This receptor was identified in a woman between 45 and 65 years old with COVID-19, enrolled during active disease. Sequenced sample: peripheral blood. This chain uses TRBV5-6 with TRBJ1-1, with D uncertain. The chain's CDR3 is CASSFGTNTEAFF. In DNA, the CDR3 is TGTGCCAGCAGCTTCGGTACGAACACTGAAGCTTTCTTT.